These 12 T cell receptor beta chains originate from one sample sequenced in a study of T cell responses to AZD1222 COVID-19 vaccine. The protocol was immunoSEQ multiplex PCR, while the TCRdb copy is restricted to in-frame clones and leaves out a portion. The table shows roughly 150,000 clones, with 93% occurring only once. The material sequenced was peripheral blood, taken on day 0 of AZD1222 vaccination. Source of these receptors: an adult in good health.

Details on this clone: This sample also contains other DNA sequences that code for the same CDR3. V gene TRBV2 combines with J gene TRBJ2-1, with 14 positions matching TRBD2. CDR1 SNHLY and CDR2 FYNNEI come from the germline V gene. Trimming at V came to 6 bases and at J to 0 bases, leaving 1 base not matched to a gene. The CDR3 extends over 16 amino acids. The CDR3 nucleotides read TGTGCCAGCAGGGGGACTAGCGGGAGCTCCTACAATGAGCAGTTCTTC. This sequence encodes CASRGTSGSSYNEQFF. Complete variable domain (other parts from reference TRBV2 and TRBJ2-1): EPEVTQTPSHQVTQMGQEVILRCVPISNHLYFYWYRQILGQKVEFLVSFYNNEISEKSEIFDDQFSVERPDGSNFTLKIRSTKLEDSAMYFCASRGTSGSSYNEQFFGPGTRLTVL.

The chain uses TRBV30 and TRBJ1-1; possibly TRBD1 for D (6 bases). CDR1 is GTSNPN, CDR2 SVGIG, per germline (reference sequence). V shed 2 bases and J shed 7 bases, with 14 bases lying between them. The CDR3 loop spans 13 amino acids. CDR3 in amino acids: CAWSYGGAFEAFF. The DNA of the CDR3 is TGTGCCTGGAGTTACGGGGGCGCTTTTGAAGCTTTCTTT.

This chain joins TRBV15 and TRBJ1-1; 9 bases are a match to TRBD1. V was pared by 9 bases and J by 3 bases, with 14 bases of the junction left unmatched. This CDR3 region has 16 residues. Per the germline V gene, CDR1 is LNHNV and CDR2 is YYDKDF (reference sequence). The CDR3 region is CATRTAYRGLDTEAFF. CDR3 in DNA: TGTGCCACTCGAACAGCTTACAGGGGGCTGGACACTGAAGCTTTCTTT.

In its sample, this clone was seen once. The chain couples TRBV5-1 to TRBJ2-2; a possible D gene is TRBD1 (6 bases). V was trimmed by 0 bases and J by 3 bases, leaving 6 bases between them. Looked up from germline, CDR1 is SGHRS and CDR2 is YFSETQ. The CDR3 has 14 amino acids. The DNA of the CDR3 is TGCGCCAGCAGCTTGGAGGGGGACACCGGGGAGCTGTTTTTT. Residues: CASSLEGDTGELFF.

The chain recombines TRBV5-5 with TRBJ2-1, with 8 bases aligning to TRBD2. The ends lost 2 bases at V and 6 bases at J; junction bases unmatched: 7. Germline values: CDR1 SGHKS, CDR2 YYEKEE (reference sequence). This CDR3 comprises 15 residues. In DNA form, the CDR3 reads TGTGCCAGCAGCTTTGGGACTAGAAGAGTCAATGAGCAGTTCTTC. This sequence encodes CASSFGTRRVNEQFF.

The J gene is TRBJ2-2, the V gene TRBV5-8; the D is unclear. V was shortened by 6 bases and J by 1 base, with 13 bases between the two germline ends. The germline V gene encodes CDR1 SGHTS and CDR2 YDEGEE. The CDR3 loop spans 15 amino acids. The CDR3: CASTMERLNTGELFF. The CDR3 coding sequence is TGTGCCAGCACCATGGAAAGGTTGAACACCGGGGAGCTGTTTTTT.

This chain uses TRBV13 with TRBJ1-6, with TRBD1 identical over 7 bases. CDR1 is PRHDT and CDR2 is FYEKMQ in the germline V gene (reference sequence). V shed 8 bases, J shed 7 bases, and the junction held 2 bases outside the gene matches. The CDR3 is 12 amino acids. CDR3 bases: TGTGCCAGCGGGACAGTGAATTCACCCCTCCACTTT. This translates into CASGTVNSPLHF.

CDR3 in DNA: TGTGCCAGCAGCACCCCGGGACAGGGAGAATCACCCCTCCACTTT. Protein product: CASSTPGQGESPLHF. V gene TRBV6-6 combines with J gene TRBJ1-6; 9 nucleotides match TRBD1. This CDR3 region has 15 residues. CDR1 is MNHNY and CDR2 is SVGAGI in the germline V gene (reference sequence). V gave up 6 bases and J gave up 10 bases; unmatched junction bases: 10.

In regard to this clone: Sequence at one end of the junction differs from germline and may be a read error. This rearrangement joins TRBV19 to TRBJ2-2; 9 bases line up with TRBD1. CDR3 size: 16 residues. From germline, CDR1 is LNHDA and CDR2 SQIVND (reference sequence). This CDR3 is CASSIRGTGNIGELFF. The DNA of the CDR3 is TGTGCCAGTAGTATAAGGGGGACAGGGAACATCGGGGAGCTGTTTTTT.

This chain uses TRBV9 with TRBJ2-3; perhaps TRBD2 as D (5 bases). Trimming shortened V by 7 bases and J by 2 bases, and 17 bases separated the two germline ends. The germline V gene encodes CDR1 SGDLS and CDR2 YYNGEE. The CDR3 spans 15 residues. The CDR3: CASSGVGQDTDTQYF. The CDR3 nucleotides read TGTGCCAGCTCCGGGGTCGGCCAGGACACAGATACGCAGTATTTT. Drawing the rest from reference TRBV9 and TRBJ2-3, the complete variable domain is DSGVTQTPKHLITATGQRVTLRCSPRSGDLSVYWYQQSLDQGLQFLIQYYNGEERAKGNILERFSAQQFPDLHSELNLSSLELGDSALYFCASSGVGQDTDTQYFGPGTRLTVL.

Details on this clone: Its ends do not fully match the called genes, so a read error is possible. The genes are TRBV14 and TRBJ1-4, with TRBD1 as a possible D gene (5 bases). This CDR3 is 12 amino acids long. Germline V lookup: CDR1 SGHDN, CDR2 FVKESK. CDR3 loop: CASSRLSGKRVF. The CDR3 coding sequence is TGTGCCAGCAGCCGGCTTTCAGGGAAAAGAGTTTTT.

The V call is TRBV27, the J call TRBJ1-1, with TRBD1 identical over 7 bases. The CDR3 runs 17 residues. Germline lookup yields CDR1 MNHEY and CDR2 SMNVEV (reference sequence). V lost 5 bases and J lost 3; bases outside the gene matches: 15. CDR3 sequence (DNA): TGTGCCAGCAGTCCCGGGGCCCACAGGGGCTTGTACACTGAAGCTTTCTTT. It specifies CASSPGAHRGLYTEAFF.